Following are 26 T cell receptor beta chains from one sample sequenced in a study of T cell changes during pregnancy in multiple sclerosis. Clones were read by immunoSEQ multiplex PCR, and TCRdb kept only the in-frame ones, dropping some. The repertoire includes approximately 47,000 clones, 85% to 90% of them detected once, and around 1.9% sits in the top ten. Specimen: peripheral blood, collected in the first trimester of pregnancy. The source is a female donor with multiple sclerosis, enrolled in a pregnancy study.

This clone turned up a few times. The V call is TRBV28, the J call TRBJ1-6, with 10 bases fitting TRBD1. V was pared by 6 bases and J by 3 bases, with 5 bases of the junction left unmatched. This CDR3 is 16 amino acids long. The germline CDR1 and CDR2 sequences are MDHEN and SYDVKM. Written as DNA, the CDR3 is TGTGCCAGCAGGGCGACAGGGGGCGGCTATAATTCACCCCTCCACTTT. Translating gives CASRATGGGYNSPLHF.

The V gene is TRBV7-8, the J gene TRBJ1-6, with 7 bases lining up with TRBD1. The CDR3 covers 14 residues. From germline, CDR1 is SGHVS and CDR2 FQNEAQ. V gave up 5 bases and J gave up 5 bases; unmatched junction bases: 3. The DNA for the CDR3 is TGTGCCAGCAGCCGGACAGGAAATAATTCACCCCTCCACTTT. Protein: CASSRTGNNSPLHF.

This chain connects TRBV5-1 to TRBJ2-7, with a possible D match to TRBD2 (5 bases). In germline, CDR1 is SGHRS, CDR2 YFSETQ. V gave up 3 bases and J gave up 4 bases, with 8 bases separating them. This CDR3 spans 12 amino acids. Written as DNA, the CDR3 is TGCGCCAGCAGCTACACGGGGTACGAGCAGTACTTC. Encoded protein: CASSYTGYEQYF.

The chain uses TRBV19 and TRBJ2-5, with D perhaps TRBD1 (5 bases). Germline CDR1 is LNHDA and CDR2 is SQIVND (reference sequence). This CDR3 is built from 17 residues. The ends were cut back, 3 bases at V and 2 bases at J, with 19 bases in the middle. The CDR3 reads CASSMRGWWTTQETQYF. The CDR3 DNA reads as TGTGCCAGTAGTATGCGAGGATGGTGGACAACTCAAGAGACCCAGTACTTC.

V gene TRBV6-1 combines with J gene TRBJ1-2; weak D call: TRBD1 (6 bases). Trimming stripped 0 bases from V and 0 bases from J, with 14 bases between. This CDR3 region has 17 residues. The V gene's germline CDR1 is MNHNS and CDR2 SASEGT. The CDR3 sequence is CASSEARAGVTNYGYTF. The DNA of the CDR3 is TGTGCCAGCAGTGAAGCGCGGGCAGGGGTTACTAACTATGGCTACACCTTC.

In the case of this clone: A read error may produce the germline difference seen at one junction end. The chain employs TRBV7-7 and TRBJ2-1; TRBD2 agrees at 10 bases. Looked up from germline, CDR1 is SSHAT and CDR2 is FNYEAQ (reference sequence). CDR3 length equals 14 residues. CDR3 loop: CASSLAGGYNEQFF. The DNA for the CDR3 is TGTGCTAGCAGCTTAGCGGGGGGTTACAATGAGCAGTTCTTC.

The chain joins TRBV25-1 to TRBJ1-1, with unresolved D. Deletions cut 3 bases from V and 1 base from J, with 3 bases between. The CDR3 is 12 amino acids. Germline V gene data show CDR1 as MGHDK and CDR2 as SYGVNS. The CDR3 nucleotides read TGTGCCAGCAGTGAGAGGAACACTGAAGCTTTCTTT. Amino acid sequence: CASSERNTEAFF.

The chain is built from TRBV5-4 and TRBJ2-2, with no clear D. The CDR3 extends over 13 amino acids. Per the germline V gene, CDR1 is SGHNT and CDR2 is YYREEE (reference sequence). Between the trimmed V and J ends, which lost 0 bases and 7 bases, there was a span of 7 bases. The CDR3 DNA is TGTGCCAGCAGCTTGGGGCTCAACGGGGAGCTGTTTTTT. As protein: CASSLGLNGELFF. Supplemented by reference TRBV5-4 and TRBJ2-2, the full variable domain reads ETGVTQSPTHLIKTRGQQVTLRCSSQSGHNTVSWYQQALGQGPQFIFQYYREEENGRGNFPPRFSGLQFPNYSSELNVNALELDDSALYLCASSLGLNGELFFGEGSRLTVL.

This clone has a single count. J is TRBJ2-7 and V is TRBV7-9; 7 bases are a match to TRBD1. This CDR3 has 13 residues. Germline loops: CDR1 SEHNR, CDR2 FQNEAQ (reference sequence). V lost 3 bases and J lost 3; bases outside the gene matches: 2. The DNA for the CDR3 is TGTGCCAGCAGCTTCTACAGGGGCTACGAGCAGTACTTC. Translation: CASSFYRGYEQYF.

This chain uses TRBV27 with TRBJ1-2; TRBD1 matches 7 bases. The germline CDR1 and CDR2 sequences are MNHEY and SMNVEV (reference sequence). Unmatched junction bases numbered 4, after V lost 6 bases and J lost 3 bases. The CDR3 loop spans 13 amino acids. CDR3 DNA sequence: TGTGCCAGCAGCCGACAGGGTTACTATGGCTACACCTTC. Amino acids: CASSRQGYYGYTF.

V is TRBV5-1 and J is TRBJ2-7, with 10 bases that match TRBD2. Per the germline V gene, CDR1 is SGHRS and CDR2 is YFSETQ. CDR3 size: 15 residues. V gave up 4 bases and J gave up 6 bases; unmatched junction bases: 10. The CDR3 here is CASSALAGIRVEQYF. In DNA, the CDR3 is TGCGCCAGCAGCGCACTAGCGGGGATAAGGGTCGAGCAGTACTTC.

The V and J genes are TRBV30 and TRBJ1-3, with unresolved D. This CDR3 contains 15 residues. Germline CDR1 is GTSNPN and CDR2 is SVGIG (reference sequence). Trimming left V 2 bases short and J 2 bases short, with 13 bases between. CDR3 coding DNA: TGTGCCTGGAGTTCCCGAGGTTTCACTGGAAACACCATATATTTT. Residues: CAWSSRGFTGNTIYF.

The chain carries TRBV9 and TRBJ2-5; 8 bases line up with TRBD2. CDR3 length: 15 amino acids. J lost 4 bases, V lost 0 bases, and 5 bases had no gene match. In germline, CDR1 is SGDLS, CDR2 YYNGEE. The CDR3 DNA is TGTGCCAGCAGCGTAGTGGGTGCGGGGGGAGAGACCCAGTACTTC. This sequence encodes CASSVVGAGGETQYF.

CDR3: CASGTGETNEKLFF. CDR3 bases: TGCGCCAGCGGCACAGGGGAGACTAATGAAAAACTGTTTTTT. The J gene is TRBJ1-4, the V gene TRBV10-1; 7 bases align to TRBD1. The CDR3 totals 14 residues. CDR1 and CDR2 from the germline V gene are WNHNN and SYGVQD (reference sequence). The junction had 5 bases not matched to a gene; V was cut back by 8 bases and J by 2 bases.

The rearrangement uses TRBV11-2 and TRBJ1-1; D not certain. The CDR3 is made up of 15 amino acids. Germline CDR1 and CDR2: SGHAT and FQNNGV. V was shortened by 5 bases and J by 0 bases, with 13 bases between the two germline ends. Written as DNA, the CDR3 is TGTGCCAGCAGCCCGCTTCGGGGTCTGAACACTGAAGCTTTCTTT. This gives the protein CASSPLRGLNTEAFF.

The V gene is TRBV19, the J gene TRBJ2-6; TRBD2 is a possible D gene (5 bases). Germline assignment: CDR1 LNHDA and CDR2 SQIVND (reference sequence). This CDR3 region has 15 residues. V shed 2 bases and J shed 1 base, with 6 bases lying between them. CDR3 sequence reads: CASSIRGSGANVLTF. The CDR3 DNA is TGTGCCAGTAGTATACGCGGGTCTGGGGCCAACGTCCTGACTTTC.

This CDR3 reads CASSFLGEGGYGYTF. CDR3 coding DNA: TGTGCCAGCAGCTTTTTGGGGGAGGGTGGCTATGGCTACACCTTC. The genes are TRBV7-2 and TRBJ1-2; TRBD1 might be the D (5 bases). CDR1 and CDR2 (germline): SGHTA, FQGNSA. This CDR3 has 15 amino acids. V was clipped by 3 bases and J by 4 bases, with 15 bases between them.

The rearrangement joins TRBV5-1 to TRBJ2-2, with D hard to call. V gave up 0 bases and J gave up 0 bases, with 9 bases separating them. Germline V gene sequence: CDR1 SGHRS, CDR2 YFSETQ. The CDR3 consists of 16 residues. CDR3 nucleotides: TGCGCCAGCAGCTTGGCCACAGCTTCGAACACCGGGGAGCTGTTTTTT. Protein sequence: CASSLATASNTGELFF.

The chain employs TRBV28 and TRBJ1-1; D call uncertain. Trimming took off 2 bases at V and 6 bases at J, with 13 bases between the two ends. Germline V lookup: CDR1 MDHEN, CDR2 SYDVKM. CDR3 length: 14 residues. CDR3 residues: CASSLSGIGAEAFF. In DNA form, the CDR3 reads TGTGCCAGCAGTTTAAGCGGTATCGGGGCTGAAGCTTTCTTT.

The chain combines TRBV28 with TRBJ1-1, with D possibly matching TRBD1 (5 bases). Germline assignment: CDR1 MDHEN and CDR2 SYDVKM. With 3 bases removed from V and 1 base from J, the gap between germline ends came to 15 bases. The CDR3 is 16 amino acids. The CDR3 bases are TGTGCCAGCAGTTTTAACCGAGACAGTCAGAACACTGAAGCTTTCTTT. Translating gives CASSFNRDSQNTEAFF.

CDR3 residues: CASSSRTADYEQYF. CDR3 DNA: TGCGCCAGCAGCTCGAGGACAGCGGACTACGAGCAGTACTTC. The chain carries TRBV5-1 and TRBJ2-7, with D possibly matching TRBD1 (6 bases). Germline-derived CDR1 and CDR2 are SGHRS and YFSETQ. There are 14 residues in the CDR3. Deletions cut 3 bases from V and 3 bases from J, with 13 bases between.

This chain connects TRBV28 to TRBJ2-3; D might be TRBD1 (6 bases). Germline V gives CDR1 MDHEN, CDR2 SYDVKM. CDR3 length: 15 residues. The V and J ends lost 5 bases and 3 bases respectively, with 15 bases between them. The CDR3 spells CASSQTQGGTDTQYF. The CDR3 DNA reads TGTGCCAGCAGTCAAACACAGGGCGGGACAGATACGCAGTATTTT.

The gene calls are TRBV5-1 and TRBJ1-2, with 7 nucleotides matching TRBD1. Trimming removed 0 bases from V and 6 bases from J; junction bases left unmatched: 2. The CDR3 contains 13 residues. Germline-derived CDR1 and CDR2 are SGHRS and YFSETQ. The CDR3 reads CASSLGGGDGYTF. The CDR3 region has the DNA TGCGCCAGCAGCTTGGGAGGGGGCGATGGCTACACCTTC. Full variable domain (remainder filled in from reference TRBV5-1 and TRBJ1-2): KAGVTQTPRYLIKTRGQQVTLSCSPISGHRSVSWYQQTPGQGLQFLFEYFSETQRNKGNFPGRFSGRQFSNSRSEMNVSTLELGDSALYLCASSLGGGDGYTFGSGTRLTVV.

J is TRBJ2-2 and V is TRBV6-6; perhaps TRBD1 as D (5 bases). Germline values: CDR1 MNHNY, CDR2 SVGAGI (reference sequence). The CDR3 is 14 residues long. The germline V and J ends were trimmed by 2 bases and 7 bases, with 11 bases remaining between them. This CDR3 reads CASSYTLRGGELFF. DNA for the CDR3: TGTGCCAGCAGTTACACCTTAAGGGGCGGGGAGCTGTTTTTT.

CDR3 bases: TGTGCCTGGACCCAAGGGGGCGCTTATGGCTACACCTTC. It encodes CAWTQGGAYGYTF. The V and J genes are TRBV30 and TRBJ1-2; 7 nucleotides line up with TRBD1. CDR3 length equals 13 residues. Germline loops: CDR1 GTSNPN, CDR2 SVGIG (reference sequence). V was clipped by 4 bases and J by 5 bases; unmatched bases: 7.

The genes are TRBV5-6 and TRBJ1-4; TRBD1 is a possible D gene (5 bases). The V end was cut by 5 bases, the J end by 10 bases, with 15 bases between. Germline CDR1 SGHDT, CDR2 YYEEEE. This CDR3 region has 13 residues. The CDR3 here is CASRVQSTGKLFF. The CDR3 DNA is TGTGCCAGCAGGGTCCAGAGTACAGGAAAACTGTTTTTT.